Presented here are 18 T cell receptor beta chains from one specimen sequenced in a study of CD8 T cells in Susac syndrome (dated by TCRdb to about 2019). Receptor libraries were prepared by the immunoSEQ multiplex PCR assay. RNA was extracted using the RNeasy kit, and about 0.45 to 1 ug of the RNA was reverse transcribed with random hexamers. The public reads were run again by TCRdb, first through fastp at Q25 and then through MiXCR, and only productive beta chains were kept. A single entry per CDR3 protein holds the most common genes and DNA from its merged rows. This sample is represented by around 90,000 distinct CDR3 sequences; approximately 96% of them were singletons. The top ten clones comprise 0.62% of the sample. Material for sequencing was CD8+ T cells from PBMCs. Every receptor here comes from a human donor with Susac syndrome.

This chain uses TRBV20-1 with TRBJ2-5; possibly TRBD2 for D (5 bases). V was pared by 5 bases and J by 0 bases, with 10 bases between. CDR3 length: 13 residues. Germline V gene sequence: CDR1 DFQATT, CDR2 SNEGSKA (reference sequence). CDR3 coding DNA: TGCAGTGCTTACTCCGGGGACCAAGAGACCCAGTACTTC. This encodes CSAYSGDQETQYF.

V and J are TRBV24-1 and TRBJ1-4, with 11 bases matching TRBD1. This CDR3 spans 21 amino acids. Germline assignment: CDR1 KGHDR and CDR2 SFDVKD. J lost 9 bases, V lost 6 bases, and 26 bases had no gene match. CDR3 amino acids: CATSYTNEEGQGARNFQKLFF. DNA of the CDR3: TGTGCCACCAGTTACACCAACGAAGAAGGACAGGGGGCGCGGAATTTCCAAAAACTGTTTTTT.

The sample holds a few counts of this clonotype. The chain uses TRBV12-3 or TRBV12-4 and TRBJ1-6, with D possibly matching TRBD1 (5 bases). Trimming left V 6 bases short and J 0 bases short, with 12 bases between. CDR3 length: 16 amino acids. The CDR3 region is CASSVKGSSYNSPLHF. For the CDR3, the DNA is TGTGCCAGCAGCGTAAAGGGGAGCTCCTATAATTCACCCCTCCACTTT.

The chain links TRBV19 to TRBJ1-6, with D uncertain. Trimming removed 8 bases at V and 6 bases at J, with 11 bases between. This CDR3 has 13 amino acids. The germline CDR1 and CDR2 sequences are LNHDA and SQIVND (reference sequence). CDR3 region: CASAGPVNSPLHF. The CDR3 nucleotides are TGTGCCAGTGCAGGACCGGTTAATTCACCCCTCCACTTT.

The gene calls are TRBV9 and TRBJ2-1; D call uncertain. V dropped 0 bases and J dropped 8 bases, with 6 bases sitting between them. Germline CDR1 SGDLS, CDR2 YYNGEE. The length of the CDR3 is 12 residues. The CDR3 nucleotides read TGTGCCAGCAGCGTAGCTTTGGATGAGCAGTTCTTC. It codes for CASSVALDEQFF.

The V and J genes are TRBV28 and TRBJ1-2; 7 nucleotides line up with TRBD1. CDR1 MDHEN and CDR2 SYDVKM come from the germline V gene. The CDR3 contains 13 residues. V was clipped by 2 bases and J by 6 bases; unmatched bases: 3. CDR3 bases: TGTGCCAGCAGTTTAAACAGGGGAAATGGCTACACCTTC. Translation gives CASSLNRGNGYTF.

CDR3 in DNA: TGTGCCAGCAGCGTAGAAAAGCGGATGAACACTGAAGCTTTCTTT. Translated, it gives CASSVEKRMNTEAFF. V and J are TRBV9 and TRBJ1-1; D is undetermined. CDR1 and CDR2 (germline): SGDLS, YYNGEE. V lost 0 bases and J 0 bases, leaving 9 bases between the germline ends. The CDR3 covers 15 residues.

The CDR3 DNA sequence: TGTGCCTGGAGTGTATCCCCCACGGATGGCTACACCTTC. Protein: CAWSVSPTDGYTF. The chain couples TRBV30 to TRBJ1-2; no clear D gene. The V and J ends lost 0 bases and 6 bases respectively, with 11 bases between them. Germline V gene data show CDR1 as GTSNPN and CDR2 as SVGIG (reference sequence). The CDR3 totals 13 residues.

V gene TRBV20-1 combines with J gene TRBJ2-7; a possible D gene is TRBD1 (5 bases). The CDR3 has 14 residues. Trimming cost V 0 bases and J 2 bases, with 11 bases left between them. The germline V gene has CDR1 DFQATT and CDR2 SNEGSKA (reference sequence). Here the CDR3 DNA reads TGCAGTGCTAGAGAAGGTCAGGGTCCCTACGAGCAGTACTTC. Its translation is CSAREGQGPYEQYF.

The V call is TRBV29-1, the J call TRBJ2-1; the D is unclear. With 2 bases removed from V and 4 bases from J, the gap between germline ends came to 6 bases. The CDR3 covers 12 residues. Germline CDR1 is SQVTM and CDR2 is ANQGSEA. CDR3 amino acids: CSVEHRYNEQFF. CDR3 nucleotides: TGCAGCGTTGAACACAGATACAATGAGCAGTTCTTC.

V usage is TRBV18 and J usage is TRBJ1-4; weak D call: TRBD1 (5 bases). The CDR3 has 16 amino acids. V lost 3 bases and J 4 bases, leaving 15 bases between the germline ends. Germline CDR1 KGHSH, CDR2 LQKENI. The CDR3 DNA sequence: TGTGCCAGCTCACCGCGGGACGGGGGGTTTAATGAAAAACTGTTTTTT. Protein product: CASSPRDGGFNEKLFF.

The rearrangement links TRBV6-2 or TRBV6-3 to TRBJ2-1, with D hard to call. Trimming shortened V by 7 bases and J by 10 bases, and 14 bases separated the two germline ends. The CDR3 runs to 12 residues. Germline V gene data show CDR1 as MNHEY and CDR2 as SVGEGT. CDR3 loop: CASTYPAREQFF. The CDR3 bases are TGTGCCAGCACCTACCCCGCGCGGGAGCAGTTCTTC.

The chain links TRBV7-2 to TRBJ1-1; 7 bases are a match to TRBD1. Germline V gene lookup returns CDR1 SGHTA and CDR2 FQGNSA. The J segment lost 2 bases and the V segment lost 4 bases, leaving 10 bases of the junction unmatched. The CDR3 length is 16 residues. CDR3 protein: CASSSPLGQTNTEAFF. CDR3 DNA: TGTGCCAGCAGCTCCCCATTGGGACAGACCAACACTGAAGCTTTCTTT.

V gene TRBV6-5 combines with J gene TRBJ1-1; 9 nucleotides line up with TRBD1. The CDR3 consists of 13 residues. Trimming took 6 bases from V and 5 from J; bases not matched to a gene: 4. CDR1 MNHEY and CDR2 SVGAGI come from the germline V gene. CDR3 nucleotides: TGTGCCAGCAGAGGGGACAGGGAGACTGAAGCTTTCTTT. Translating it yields CASRGDRETEAFF.

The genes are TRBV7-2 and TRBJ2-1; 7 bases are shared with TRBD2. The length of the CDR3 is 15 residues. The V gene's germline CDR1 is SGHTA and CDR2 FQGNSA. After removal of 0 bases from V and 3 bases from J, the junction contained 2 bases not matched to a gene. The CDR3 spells CASSLAAGVYNEQFF. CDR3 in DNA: TGTGCCAGCAGCTTAGCGGCGGGGGTCTACAATGAGCAGTTCTTC.

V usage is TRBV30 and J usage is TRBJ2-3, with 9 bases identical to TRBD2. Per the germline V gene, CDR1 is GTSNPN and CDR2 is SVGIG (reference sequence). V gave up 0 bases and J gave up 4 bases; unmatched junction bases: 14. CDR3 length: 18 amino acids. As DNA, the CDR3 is TGTGCCTGGAGTGTGGGGTCGCTGCGGGGGGGCGGGCCAGATACGCAGTATTTT. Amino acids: CAWSVGSLRGGGPDTQYF.

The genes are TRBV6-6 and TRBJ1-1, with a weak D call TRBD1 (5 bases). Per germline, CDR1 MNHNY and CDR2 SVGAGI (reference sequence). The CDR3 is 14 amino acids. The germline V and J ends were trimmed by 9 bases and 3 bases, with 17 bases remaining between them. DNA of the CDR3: TGTGCCAGTGGGGGGACTGGGGGGGACACTGAAGCTTTCTTT. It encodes CASGGTGGDTEAFF.

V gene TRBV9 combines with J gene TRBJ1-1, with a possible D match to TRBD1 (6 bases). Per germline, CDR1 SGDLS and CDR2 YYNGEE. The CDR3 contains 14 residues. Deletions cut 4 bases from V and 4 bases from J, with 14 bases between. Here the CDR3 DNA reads TGTGCCAGCAGCTCTTCAGGGGATGGCACTGAAGCTTTCTTT. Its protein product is CASSSSGDGTEAFF.